These T cell receptor beta chains were read from a single sample in a study of T cell repertoires in cytomegalovirus infection. Their antigens remain unidentified. In TCRdb, the reads were re-called with MiXCR into one record per CDR3 protein. The sample shows about 700,000 distinct CDR3 sequences, about 30% of them seen only once. The material sequenced was cultured PBMCs, taken from culture after CMV antigen stimulation. These receptors were taken from a human donor in good health (CMV status not recorded). Some clones in this sample may be carry-over from other donors' samples. Each CDR3 is given with its conserved first and last residue. D genes are given only for firm matches. Clone size is not always given. Where it is, it says once, few, many or a class for expanded clones.

>TRBV4-3|.|.|TRBJ1-3
CASSPGRGSGNTIYF
TGCGCCAGCAGCCCGGGACGGGGCTCTGGAAACACCATATATTTT
>TRBV10-3|.|few|TRBJ2-3
CAISEFGVEDTQYF
TGTGCCATCAGTGAGTTTGGGGTGGAAGATACGCAGTATTTT
>TRBV10-3|.|few|TRBJ1-6
CAIRRTGNSPLHF
TGTGCCATCAGAAGGACGGGTAATTCACCCCTCCACTTT
>TRBV20-1|TRBD1|.|TRBJ1-5
CSARDLLRTGVNQPQHF
TGCAGTGCTAGAGATCTTCTAAGGACAGGCGTTAATCAGCCCCAGCATTTT
>TRBV19|.|.|TRBJ2-5
CATKPRGYQETQYF
TGTGCCACTAAACCACGGGGGTACCAAGAGACCCAGTACTTC
>TRBV11-2|.|few|TRBJ2-6
CASKYSGANVLTF
TGTGCCAGCAAATACTCTGGGGCCAACGTCCTGACTTTC
>TRBV7-9|TRBD1|.|TRBJ1-2
CASSSWDRRSHYGYTF
TGTGCCAGCAGTTCTTGGGACAGGAGATCTCACTATGGCTACACCTTC
>TRBV12-3/TRBV12-4|.|.|TRBJ1-3
CATASGNTIYF
TGTGCCACCGCATCTGGAAACACCATATATTTT
>TRBV4-1|.|.|TRBJ2-7
CASSPRGIGYEQYF
TGTGCCAGCAGCCCCCGGGGGATTGGGTACGAGCAGTACTTC
>TRBV29-1|.|.|TRBJ2-5
CSVNRGGRETQYF
TGCAGCGTCAACAGGGGAGGAAGGGAGACCCAGTACTTC
>TRBV19|.|.|TRBJ1-5
CARPKGWGTRYSNQPQHF
TGTGCCCGACCCAAGGGGTGGGGGACACGTTATAGCAATCAGCCCCAGCATTTT
>TRBV6-6|.|.|TRBJ2-5
CASSTQKAALQETQYF
TGTGCCAGCAGTACTCAGAAAGCCGCCCTACAAGAGACCCAGTACTTC
>TRBV20-1|TRBD1|few|TRBJ1-6
CSALKPGTGVGNSPLHF
TGCAGTGCTTTAAAACCCGGGACAGGGGTAGGGAATTCACCCCTCCACTTT
>TRBV7-2|TRBD2|many|TRBJ2-5
CASSLSGGETQYF
TGTGCCAGCAGCTTAAGCGGGGGAGAGACCCAGTACTTC
>TRBV6-1|.|few|TRBJ1-4
CASSPAGRNEKLFF
TGTGCCAGCAGTCCCGCCGGTCGTAATGAAAAACTGTTTTTT
>TRBV19|TRBD2|few|TRBJ2-1
CASSTSGLPRYNEQFF
TGTGCCAGTAGTACTAGCGGCCTCCCCCGTTACAATGAGCAGTTCTTC
>TRBV27|TRBD2|.|TRBJ2-3
CASSLVAGGRLGDTQYF
TGTGCCAGCAGTTTGGTGGCGGGGGGGCGACTTGGAGATACGCAGTATTTT
>TRBV28|.|.|TRBJ2-4
CASSLGHLIAKNIQYF
TGTGCCAGCAGCCTTGGACACCTAATAGCCAAAAACATTCAGTACTTC
>TRBV7-2|TRBD2|many|TRBJ2-3
CASSLKLGGTTSTDTQYF
TGTGCCAGCAGCCTTAAACTGGGGGGGACGACTAGCACAGATACGCAGTATTTT
>TRBV6-5|TRBD2|.|TRBJ2-6
CASSYSGLAGSGANVLTF
TGTGCCAGCAGTTACTCTGGACTAGCGGGGTCAGGGGCCAACGTCCTGACTTTC
>TRBV6-1|TRBD1|few|TRBJ2-1
CATTGTAYNEQFF
TGTGCCACGACCGGGACAGCCTACAATGAGCAGTTCTTC
>TRBV6-1|.|few|TRBJ1-3
CASSEDIYSGNTIYF
TGTGCCAGCAGTGAAGACATTTACTCTGGAAACACCATATATTTT
>TRBV20-1|.|few|TRBJ2-1
CSAGPQGQQFF
TGCAGTGCTGGACCCCAGGGTCAGCAGTTCTTC
>TRBV19|TRBD2|few|TRBJ2-7
CASSLAGIIYEQYF
TGTGCCAGTAGTTTAGCGGGAATAATCTACGAGCAGTACTTC
>TRBV20-1|.|once|TRBJ2-5
CSAGPPQQTETQYF
TGCAGTGCCGGGCCCCCCCAGCAAACAGAGACCCAGTACTTC
>TRBV12-3/TRBV12-4|.|few|TRBJ1-2
CASSPQAANFGYTF
TGTGCCAGCAGTCCCCAAGCGGCCAACTTCGGCTACACCTTC
>TRBV11-2|.|.|TRBJ2-2
CASSPSWGWLNTGELFF
TGTGCCAGCAGCCCCTCATGGGGGTGGCTAAACACCGGGGAGCTGTTTTTT
>TRBV20-1|.|.|TRBJ2-5
CSAKFGKETQYF
TGCAGTGCTAAATTCGGGAAAGAGACCCAGTACTTC
>TRBV7-6|.|.|TRBJ2-5
CASSLGPKGVGFLTQETQYF
TGTGCCAGCAGCTTAGGACCGAAGGGAGTAGGTTTTCTCACCCAAGAGACCCAGTACTTC
>TRBV3-1|.|.|TRBJ1-5
CASSQQPNQPQHF
TGTGCCAGCAGCCAACAGCCCAATCAGCCCCAGCATTTT
>TRBV6-5|TRBD1|.|TRBJ2-5
CASSYSILTGIQETQYF
TGTGCCAGCAGTTACTCAATTTTGACAGGGATACAAGAGACCCAGTACTTC
>TRBV4-1|.|.|TRBJ2-1
CASSQEGTPSSEQFF
TGCGCCAGCAGCCAAGAAGGGACCCCTTCTAGTGAGCAGTTCTTC
>TRBV6-1|.|.|TRBJ1-1
CASSALRGGTNTEAFF
TGTGCCAGCAGTGCACTGAGGGGGGGGACGAACACTGAAGCTTTCTTT
>TRBV23-1|TRBD1|.|TRBJ2-5
CASSHSDRGLWGQETQYF
TGCGCCAGCAGTCACTCCGACAGGGGGCTGTGGGGGCAAGAGACCCAGTACTTC
>TRBV4-1|TRBD2|.|TRBJ2-5
CASSLPPGLAEETQYF
TGCGCCAGCAGCCTACCCCCGGGACTAGCGGAAGAGACCCAGTACTTC
>TRBV12-3/TRBV12-4|TRBD1|.|TRBJ2-3
CASSSKPGAGGSGTQYF
TGTGCCAGCAGTTCCAAACCAGGGGCAGGGGGCTCTGGTACGCAGTATTTT
>TRBV7-2|.|.|TRBJ2-1
CASSGGWLALGDEQFF
TGTGCCAGCAGCGGGGGTTGGTTAGCCTTGGGGGATGAGCAGTTCTTC
>TRBV19|.|few|TRBJ1-5
CASSIGWTGQHF
TGTGCCAGTAGTATTGGTTGGACGGGACAGCATTTT
>TRBV7-8|TRBD1|many|TRBJ1-2
CASSSRTGHGYTF
TGTGCCAGCAGCTCAAGGACAGGGCACGGCTACACCTTC
>TRBV6-6|.|few|TRBJ2-3
CASSYQNSWTDTQYF
TGTGCCAGCTCTTACCAAAACAGTTGGACAGATACGCAGTATTTT
>TRBV7-6|.|few|TRBJ2-2
CASSGYRERTGELFF
TGTGCCAGCAGCGGGTACAGGGAGCGCACCGGGGAGCTGTTTTTT
>TRBV11-3|.|.|TRBJ2-1
CASSLEAGAYYNEQFF
TGTGCCAGCAGCTTAGAAGCAGGGGCATATTACAATGAGCAGTTCTTC
>TRBV20-1|TRBD1|.|TRBJ2-3
CSARPGTAPTDTQYF
TGCAGTGCTAGACCCGGGACAGCACCCACAGATACGCAGTATTTT
>TRBV7-2|TRBD1|few|TRBJ2-5
CASSFQGVGETQYF
TGTGCCAGCAGCTTCCAGGGGGTTGGGGAGACCCAGTACTTC
>TRBV6-5|TRBD2|.|TRBJ2-1
CASSYGAGPYNEQFF
TGTGCCAGCAGTTACGGAGCGGGGCCATACAATGAGCAGTTCTTC
>TRBV6-1|.|few|TRBJ1-3
CASSESLRNTIYF
TGTGCCAGCAGTGAAAGTCTACGAAACACCATATATTTT
>TRBV29-1|.|.|TRBJ2-3
CSVGAGLADTQYF
TGCAGCGTTGGAGCAGGGTTGGCAGATACGCAGTATTTT
>TRBV6-1|.|few|TRBJ2-7
CASSQRGNEQYF
TGTGCCAGCAGTCAACGGGGAAACGAGCAGTACTTC
>TRBV11-2|.|.|TRBJ2-1
CARSRGGYYYYNEQFF
TGTGCCAGAAGTAGGGGGGGCTACTACTACTACAATGAGCAGTTCTTC
>TRBV4-3|TRBD1|.|TRBJ1-1
CASSQVYRGVGDTEAFF
TGCGCCAGCAGCCAAGTCTACAGGGGCGTGGGAGACACTGAAGCTTTCTTT
>TRBV7-2|.|.|TRBJ2-2
CASSNRPNTGELFF
TGTGCCAGCAGCAACAGACCGAACACCGGGGAGCTGTTTTTT
>TRBV6-1|TRBD2|.|TRBJ2-1
CASRDLLAGFVNEQFF
TGTGCCAGCAGGGACTTACTAGCGGGATTCGTCAATGAGCAGTTCTTC
>TRBV3-1|TRBD2|.|TRBJ2-3
CASSQDLRAGGSDTQYF
TGTGCCAGCAGCCAAGATCTTCGAGCGGGAGGGTCAGATACGCAGTATTTT